This is a list of T cell receptor beta chains from one sample in a study of blood T cell repertoires in COVID-19. Using immunoSEQ multiplex PCR, the repertoire was profiled, and TCRdb retains in-frame clones only, with some absent. The sample lists 30,000 to 45,000 clones, more than 80% occurring once. Material for sequencing was peripheral blood. These receptor sequences come from a human donor in a cohort sampled during active or convalescent COVID-19. The donor label of this sample is uncertain. Each CDR3 is given with its conserved first and last residue. Each record gives: D gene, J gene, clone size, V gene, CDR3 protein, CDR3 DNA. A D gene is named only where the DNA matches it firmly. A clone size is listed for some rows: how often the clone was seen (once, few, many), or a class if it is expanded.

D gene: -; J gene: TRBJ1-2; clone size: -; V gene: TRBV29-1; CDR3 protein: CSVETDNYGYTF; CDR3 DNA: TGCAGCGTTGAAACAGACAACTATGGCTACACCTTC
D gene: -; J gene: TRBJ2-1; clone size: -; V gene: TRBV4-1; CDR3 protein: CASSRSGTPHNEQFF; CDR3 DNA: TGCGCCAGTTCCCGGTCCGGGACACCTCACAATGAGCAGTTCTTC
D gene: TRBD1; J gene: TRBJ1-2; clone size: -; V gene: TRBV19; CDR3 protein: CASSIDRGGYTF; CDR3 DNA: TGTGCCAGTAGTATCGACAGGGGCGGCTACACCTTC
D gene: -; J gene: TRBJ2-1; clone size: -; V gene: TRBV2; CDR3 protein: CASRRLTRDEQFF; CDR3 DNA: TGTGCCAGCCGACGGCTCACTCGGGATGAGCAGTTCTTC
D gene: TRBD2; J gene: TRBJ2-7; clone size: -; V gene: TRBV7-2; CDR3 protein: CASSNPGLALGEQYF; CDR3 DNA: TGTGCCAGCAGCAACCCTGGACTAGCGTTGGGGGAGCAGTACTTC
D gene: -; J gene: TRBJ1-4; clone size: -; V gene: TRBV7-2; CDR3 protein: CASSLAGARGEKLFF; CDR3 DNA: TGTGCCAGCAGCTTAGCGGGGGCCCGGGGAGAAAAACTGTTTTTT
D gene: -; J gene: TRBJ1-5; clone size: -; V gene: TRBV2; CDR3 protein: CASSDRGSQPQHF; CDR3 DNA: TGTGCCAGCAGTGACAGGGGAAGTCAGCCCCAGCATTTT
D gene: -; J gene: TRBJ1-4; clone size: few; V gene: TRBV9; CDR3 protein: CASSVEGGAPNEKLFF; CDR3 DNA: TGTGCCAGCAGCGTAGAAGGGGGGGCCCCAAATGAAAAACTGTTTTTT
D gene: TRBD2; J gene: TRBJ2-3; clone size: -; V gene: TRBV5-1; CDR3 protein: CASSSLAQASGSRDTQYF; CDR3 DNA: TGCGCCAGCAGCAGTCTCGCCCAGGCTAGCGGCTCCCGGGATACGCAGTATTTT
D gene: -; J gene: TRBJ1-1; clone size: -; V gene: TRBV5-4; CDR3 protein: CASSFEALNTEAFF; CDR3 DNA: TGTGCCAGCAGCTTCGAGGCCCTGAACACTGAAGCTTTCTTT
D gene: -; J gene: TRBJ2-1; clone size: -; V gene: TRBV4-3; CDR3 protein: CASSQEGQGSYNEQFF; CDR3 DNA: TGCGCCAGCAGCCAGGAGGGGCAGGGATCTTACAATGAGCAGTTCTTC
D gene: -; J gene: TRBJ2-3; clone size: -; V gene: TRBV29-1; CDR3 protein: CSVGGALSPDTQYF; CDR3 DNA: TGCAGCGTTGGCGGGGCCCTTTCCCCAGATACGCAGTATTTT
D gene: -; J gene: TRBJ1-1; clone size: -; V gene: TRBV6-5; CDR3 protein: CASSYGGGRATEAFF; CDR3 DNA: TGTGCCAGCAGTTACGGAGGAGGACGGGCCACTGAAGCTTTCTTT
D gene: TRBD2; J gene: TRBJ2-1; clone size: -; V gene: TRBV5-1; CDR3 protein: CASRRTSGSSYNEQFF; CDR3 DNA: TGCGCCAGCAGACGGACTAGCGGGAGCTCCTACAATGAGCAGTTCTTC
D gene: -; J gene: TRBJ2-3; clone size: once; V gene: TRBV5-1; CDR3 protein: CASSLGGFTDTQYF; CDR3 DNA: TGCGCCAGCAGCTTGGGAGGCTTCACAGATACGCAGTATTTT
D gene: TRBD1; J gene: TRBJ1-2; clone size: few; V gene: TRBV29-1; CDR3 protein: CSVDPHDRGYGYTF; CDR3 DNA: TGCAGCGTTGACCCTCACGACAGGGGGTATGGCTACACCTTC
D gene: TRBD2; J gene: TRBJ2-1; clone size: -; V gene: TRBV6-2/TRBV6-3; CDR3 protein: CASSYATSGFSYNEQFF; CDR3 DNA: TGTGCCAGCAGTTACGCCACTAGCGGGTTTTCCTACAATGAGCAGTTCTTC
D gene: -; J gene: TRBJ2-3; clone size: -; V gene: TRBV6-6; CDR3 protein: CASSPGSGTDTQYF; CDR3 DNA: TGTGCCAGCAGCCCCGGGAGCGGGACAGATACGCAGTATTTT
D gene: TRBD1; J gene: TRBJ2-2; clone size: -; V gene: TRBV5-5; CDR3 protein: CASTQGANTGELFF; CDR3 DNA: TGTGCCAGCACTCAGGGGGCGAACACCGGGGAGCTGTTTTTT
D gene: TRBD2; J gene: TRBJ2-1; clone size: once; V gene: TRBV25-1; CDR3 protein: CASSLAGGPPPNEQFF; CDR3 DNA: TGTGCCAGCAGTCTAGCGGGAGGCCCCCCACCCAATGAGCAGTTCTTC
D gene: TRBD2; J gene: TRBJ2-7; clone size: -; V gene: TRBV15; CDR3 protein: CATSRETSGAYEQYF; CDR3 DNA: TGTGCCACCAGCAGAGAGACGAGCGGGGCCTACGAGCAGTACTTC
D gene: TRBD1; J gene: TRBJ2-1; clone size: -; V gene: TRBV18; CDR3 protein: CASSPRDRSLLNEQFF; CDR3 DNA: TGTGCCAGCTCACCACGGGACAGATCTCTTCTCAATGAGCAGTTCTTC
D gene: TRBD2; J gene: TRBJ2-4; clone size: -; V gene: TRBV11-2; CDR3 protein: CASSLIREGKNIQYF; CDR3 DNA: TGTGCCAGCAGCTTAATCCGGGAGGGTAAAAACATTCAGTACTTC
D gene: TRBD2; J gene: TRBJ2-1; clone size: few; V gene: TRBV7-6; CDR3 protein: CASSLEASGSRNEQFF; CDR3 DNA: TGTGCCAGCAGCTTAGAGGCTAGCGGGAGTAGGAATGAGCAGTTCTTC
D gene: TRBD2; J gene: TRBJ2-7; clone size: once; V gene: TRBV4-3; CDR3 protein: CASSQEGTTPYEQYF; CDR3 DNA: TGCGCCAGCAGCCAAGAGGGGACTACACCCTACGAGCAGTACTTC
D gene: -; J gene: TRBJ1-1; clone size: -; V gene: TRBV6-2/TRBV6-3; CDR3 protein: CASSPTLQGGNTEAFF; CDR3 DNA: TGTGCCAGCAGCCCGACCTTACAGGGCGGGAACACTGAAGCTTTCTTT
D gene: -; J gene: TRBJ2-1; clone size: -; V gene: TRBV18; CDR3 protein: CASSPDYYNEQFF; CDR3 DNA: TGTGCCAGCTCACCGGACTATTACAATGAGCAGTTCTTC
D gene: TRBD2; J gene: TRBJ2-1; clone size: -; V gene: TRBV10-3; CDR3 protein: CAISESKGTSGRNEQFF; CDR3 DNA: TGTGCCATCAGTGAGTCTAAGGGGACTAGCGGGAGGAATGAGCAGTTCTTC
D gene: -; J gene: TRBJ1-2; clone size: -; V gene: TRBV15; CDR3 protein: CATSRGGTFRNYGYTF; CDR3 DNA: TGTGCCACCAGCAGAGGGGGGACTTTCAGAAACTATGGCTACACCTTC
D gene: -; J gene: TRBJ1-6; clone size: -; V gene: TRBV7-2; CDR3 protein: CASSLDPGRESPLHF; CDR3 DNA: TGTGCCAGCAGCCTAGACCCGGGGCGGGAGTCACCCCTCCACTTT
D gene: TRBD2; J gene: TRBJ2-7; clone size: -; V gene: TRBV7-2; CDR3 protein: CASSLVASSGSEPYEQYF; CDR3 DNA: TGTGCCAGCAGCTTAGTCGCGTCTAGCGGGAGCGAACCCTACGAGCAGTACTTC
D gene: -; J gene: TRBJ2-1; clone size: -; V gene: TRBV6-2/TRBV6-3; CDR3 protein: CASSYRDGSYNEQFF; CDR3 DNA: TGTGCCAGCAGTTACCGGGATGGCTCCTACAATGAGCAGTTCTTC
D gene: TRBD1; J gene: TRBJ1-5; clone size: few; V gene: TRBV2; CDR3 protein: CASSRQGRGPQHF; CDR3 DNA: TGTGCCAGCAGCCGACAGGGCAGAGGGCCCCAGCATTTT
D gene: TRBD2; J gene: TRBJ2-1; clone size: -; V gene: TRBV7-9; CDR3 protein: CASSLTSGRALYNEQFF; CDR3 DNA: TGTGCCAGCAGCTTGACTAGCGGGAGGGCCCTTTACAATGAGCAGTTCTTC
D gene: -; J gene: TRBJ1-4; clone size: -; V gene: TRBV9; CDR3 protein: CASSGGGREKLFF; CDR3 DNA: TGTGCCAGCAGCGGCGGGGGCCGGGAAAAACTGTTTTTT
D gene: -; J gene: TRBJ2-1; clone size: -; V gene: TRBV11-3; CDR3 protein: CASSLIAAGNEQFF; CDR3 DNA: TGTGCCAGCAGCTTAATAGCTGCGGGCAATGAGCAGTTCTTC
D gene: TRBD2; J gene: TRBJ2-7; clone size: few; V gene: TRBV6-5; CDR3 protein: CASKSGTSGSQEQYF; CDR3 DNA: TGTGCCAGCAAGTCCGGGACTAGCGGGAGTCAGGAGCAGTACTTC
D gene: -; J gene: TRBJ1-2; clone size: -; V gene: TRBV12-3/TRBV12-4; CDR3 protein: CASSQEANYGYTF; CDR3 DNA: TGTGCCAGCAGTCAAGAGGCTAACTATGGCTACACCTTC
D gene: TRBD1; J gene: TRBJ1-4; clone size: -; V gene: TRBV19; CDR3 protein: CASSVSAGQGNEKLFF; CDR3 DNA: TGTGCCAGTAGTGTTTCGGCTGGACAGGGAAATGAAAAACTGTTTTTT
D gene: -; J gene: TRBJ1-1; clone size: -; V gene: TRBV28; CDR3 protein: CASSLSDGGAFF; CDR3 DNA: TGTGCCAGCAGTTTATCAGACGGCGGCGCTTTCTTT
D gene: -; J gene: TRBJ2-1; clone size: -; V gene: TRBV11-2; CDR3 protein: CASSLNWSPEPNEQFF; CDR3 DNA: TGTGCCAGCAGCTTAAATTGGAGTCCGGAACCCAATGAGCAGTTCTTC
D gene: -; J gene: TRBJ1-1; clone size: -; V gene: TRBV5-1; CDR3 protein: CASSLGTGNTEAFF; CDR3 DNA: TGCGCCAGCAGCTTGGGTACGGGGAACACTGAAGCTTTCTTT
D gene: TRBD1; J gene: TRBJ1-3; clone size: -; V gene: TRBV13; CDR3 protein: CASSLRGDRVNTIYF; CDR3 DNA: TGTGCCAGCAGCTTAAGGGGTGACAGGGTCAACACCATATATTTT
D gene: -; J gene: TRBJ1-5; clone size: -; V gene: TRBV7-9; CDR3 protein: CASSLSSSNQPQHF; CDR3 DNA: TGTGCCAGCAGCTTATCCTCTAGCAATCAGCCCCAGCATTTT
D gene: -; J gene: TRBJ2-7; clone size: -; V gene: TRBV21-1; CDR3 protein: CASQPGVLPSYEQYF; CDR3 DNA: TGTGCCAGCCAGCCCGGGGTGCTCCCATCCTACGAGCAGTACTTC
D gene: -; J gene: TRBJ2-3; clone size: -; V gene: TRBV2; CDR3 protein: CASRLARTDTQYF; CDR3 DNA: TGTGCCAGCAGACTAGCCCGCACAGATACGCAGTATTTT
D gene: TRBD1; J gene: TRBJ1-2; clone size: -; V gene: TRBV7-9; CDR3 protein: CASRSEGQSGGYTF; CDR3 DNA: TGTGCCAGCAGATCAGAGGGACAGTCAGGGGGCTACACCTTC
D gene: -; J gene: TRBJ2-2; clone size: -; V gene: TRBV29-1; CDR3 protein: CSVDVWGGTGVGELFF; CDR3 DNA: TGCAGCGTTGATGTATGGGGCGGAACTGGAGTCGGGGAGCTGTTTTTT
D gene: -; J gene: TRBJ1-2; clone size: -; V gene: TRBV29-1; CDR3 protein: CSVATGGPGYTF; CDR3 DNA: TGCAGCGTTGCGACGGGGGGTCCTGGCTACACCTTC
D gene: -; J gene: TRBJ2-2; clone size: -; V gene: TRBV4-3; CDR3 protein: CASSQDRGANTGELFF; CDR3 DNA: TGCGCCAGCAGCCAAGATAGGGGCGCGAACACCGGGGAGCTGTTTTTT
D gene: TRBD1; J gene: TRBJ2-3; clone size: -; V gene: TRBV4-1; CDR3 protein: CASSHLGTGTDTQYF; CDR3 DNA: TGCGCCAGCAGCCACCTCGGGACAGGCACAGATACGCAGTATTTT
D gene: TRBD2; J gene: TRBJ2-1; clone size: -; V gene: TRBV2; CDR3 protein: CASRTSGGNEQFF; CDR3 DNA: TGTGCCAGCAGGACTAGCGGGGGCAATGAGCAGTTCTTC
D gene: -; J gene: TRBJ1-5; clone size: many; V gene: TRBV30; CDR3 protein: CAWSVRGPQGDQPQHF; CDR3 DNA: TGTGCCTGGAGTGTAAGGGGCCCGCAAGGGGATCAGCCCCAGCATTTT
D gene: -; J gene: TRBJ2-1; clone size: -; V gene: TRBV24-1; CDR3 protein: CATSATENEQFF; CDR3 DNA: TGTGCCACCAGCGCCACAGAGAATGAGCAGTTCTTC